Each of the 29 T cell receptor beta chains below was sequenced from the same sample in a study of blood T cell repertoires in COVID-19 (dated by TCRdb to the early 2020s). Libraries were built with the immunoSEQ multiplex PCR assay. In its TCRdb copy, this immuneACCESS table keeps in-frame sequences only and misses some clones. Where compared with another copy, unresolved V genes explain less than half of these, and the others have no known cause. Within this sample are roughly 400,000 clones, with about 86% of them counted one time only. The top ten clones comprise roughly a tenth of the sample. Input material: PBMCs or T cells enriched from blood (not recorded which). All receptors derive from a woman aged 45-65 years who had recovered from COVID-19.

This chain uses TRBV2 with TRBJ1-2; 9 bases match TRBD1. V was clipped by 4 bases and J by 1 base; unmatched bases: 13. Per germline, CDR1 SNHLY and CDR2 FYNNEI. The CDR3 runs to 18 residues. CDR3 protein: CASSAVRDRVLNNYGYTF. The CDR3 DNA is TGTGCCAGCAGTGCGGTCCGGGACAGGGTGTTGAATAACTATGGCTACACCTTC.

This chain uses TRBV10-1 with TRBJ1-5; 7 bases are shared with TRBD1. V lost 2 bases to trimming and J lost 4 bases; unmatched junction nucleotides: 8. Germline V CDR1 and CDR2: WNHNN, SYGVQD (reference sequence). This CDR3 comprises 16 residues. The CDR3 loop is CASSETTRQGNQPQHF. The CDR3 nucleotides read TGCGCCAGCAGTGAGACCACGCGACAGGGTAATCAGCCCCAGCATTTT.

For this clone: Compared with germline, one end of the junction differs, possibly owing to a read error. V usage is TRBV29-1 and J usage is TRBJ2-3, with 11 bases identical to TRBD2. The CDR3 totals 13 residues. Germline CDR1 is SQVTM and CDR2 is ANQGSEA. The CDR3 nucleotides are TGCAGCGTTGAAGATCGGTTGGCTAGCGGGGGGAATTTT. Translation gives CSVEDRLASGGNF.

The rearrangement joins TRBV28 to TRBJ2-3, with 7 positions matching TRBD1. Germline CDR1 reads MDHEN; CDR2 reads SYDVKM. The V and J ends lost 5 bases and 0 bases, in that order; junction bases with no gene match: 11. The CDR3 is made up of 17 amino acids. This CDR3 is CASSPSLGTASTDTQYF. The CDR3 region has the DNA TGTGCCAGCAGTCCAAGCCTCGGGACAGCAAGCACAGATACGCAGTATTTT.

This clone was counted many times. This CDR3 is also generated by other DNA sequences in the sample. V is TRBV5-1 and J is TRBJ1-6; TRBD1 matches at 7 bases. With V trimmed by 1 base and J by 9 bases, 7 bases remained unmatched. Germline V gene data show CDR1 as SGHRS and CDR2 as YFSETQ. The CDR3 has 15 amino acids. The CDR3 coding sequence is TGCGCCAGCAGCTTGAAAGGCCAGGGGGGTTCACCCCTCCACTTT. This encodes CASSLKGQGGSPLHF.

The chain joins TRBV28 to TRBJ1-2, with 9 bases lining up with TRBD1. V lost 6 bases and J lost 4; bases outside the gene matches: 6. The CDR3 covers 14 residues. Germline V gene lookup returns CDR1 MDHEN and CDR2 SYDVKM. The CDR3 DNA reads TGTGCCAGCAGGGACAGGGGATGGTCCTATGGCTACACCTTC. It encodes CASRDRGWSYGYTF.

V and J are TRBV2 and TRBJ1-1; 7 bases fit TRBD1. V shed 2 bases, J shed 3 bases, and the junction held 9 bases outside the gene matches. Looked up from germline, CDR1 is SNHLY and CDR2 is FYNNEI. The CDR3 consists of 16 residues. CDR3: CASSESRTGFYTEAFF. CDR3 nucleotide sequence: TGTGCCAGCAGTGAATCCCGGACAGGCTTCTACACTGAAGCTTTCTTT.

The chain employs TRBV11-3 and TRBJ2-1, with 9 positions matching TRBD1. CDR1 is SGHNT and CDR2 is YENEEA in the germline V gene. The CDR3 contains 14 residues. The V segment lost 5 bases and the J segment 10 bases; nucleotides outside the gene matches: 9. The CDR3 loop reads CASSPPGQGDEQFF. CDR3 bases: TGTGCCAGCAGCCCACCGGGACAGGGAGACGAGCAGTTCTTC.

A few counts support this clone. The chain employs TRBV6-5 and TRBJ1-3, with D perhaps matching TRBD1 (6 bases). V shed 6 bases and J shed 1 base, with 7 bases lying between them. CDR1 is MNHEY, CDR2 SVGAGI, per germline. This CDR3 has 13 residues. The CDR3 coding sequence is TGTGCCAGCAGGGACAGTTCTGGAAACACCATATATTTT. It codes for CASRDSSGNTIYF.

The CDR3 is CASSQDPSGGIQETQYF. The CDR3 DNA follows: TGTGCCAGCAGCCAAGATCCTAGCGGGGGCATCCAAGAGACCCAGTACTTC. The chain has TRBV3-1 (or the pseudogene TRBV3-2) and TRBJ2-5; 10 nucleotides align to TRBD2. The V gene's germline CDR1 is LGHDT and CDR2 YNNKEL (reference sequence). This CDR3 has 17 amino acids. With 0 bases clipped from V and 1 base from J, the junction kept 5 bases outside the gene matches.

The chain joins TRBV27 to TRBJ2-7, with D possibly matching TRBD2 (7 bases). Germline V gene lookup returns CDR1 MNHEY and CDR2 SMNVEV (reference sequence). The CDR3 covers 15 residues. Trimming shortened V by 4 bases and J by 0 bases, and 13 bases separated the two germline ends. CDR3: CASSSSGGPSYEQYF. The CDR3 nucleotides read TGTGCCAGCAGTTCCTCGGGGGGCCCCTCCTACGAGCAGTACTTC.

The chain links TRBV19 to TRBJ1-5; D call uncertain. V was pared by 7 bases and J by 3 bases, with 13 bases between. Germline V lookup: CDR1 LNHDA, CDR2 SQIVND (reference sequence). The CDR3 is 14 amino acids. The CDR3 DNA sequence: TGTGCCAGTATCGCCGGTTTCTTCAATCAGCCCCAGCATTTT. This codes for CASIAGFFNQPQHF.

The chain uses TRBV7-9 and TRBJ1-2; 8 bases are a match to TRBD1. The germline gives CDR1 SEHNR, CDR2 FQNEAQ (reference sequence). V trimming: 5 bases; J trimming: 2 bases; junction bases outside the gene matches: 10. The CDR3 has 16 residues. The CDR3 region is CASSPLDRDRNYGYTF. The CDR3 DNA is TGTGCCAGCAGCCCCTTAGACCGGGACAGGAACTATGGCTACACCTTC. The full variable domain, with the rest looked up from reference TRBV7-9 and TRBJ1-2, is DTGVSQNPRHKITKRGQNVTFRCDPISEHNRLYWYRQTLGQGPEFLTYFQNEAQLEKSRLLSDRFSAERPKGSFSTLEIQRTEQGDSAMYLCASSPLDRDRNYGYTFGSGTRLTVV.

This chain joins TRBV10-3 and TRBJ2-4; unclear D gene. V lost 0 bases, J lost 4 bases, and 10 bases lay in between. The CDR3 covers 15 residues. Germline V CDR1 and CDR2: ENHRY, SYGVKD. The CDR3 DNA is TGTGCCATCAGTGAGTCGAACAGTAATAAAAACATTCAGTACTTC. Translated: CAISESNSNKNIQYF.

The CDR3 protein is CATSETNDRARGYTF. As DNA, the CDR3 is TGTGCCACCAGTGAAACCAATGACAGGGCCAGAGGCTACACCTTC. The chain links TRBV24-1 to TRBJ1-2; 7 nucleotides line up with TRBD1. V trimming: 4 bases; J trimming: 8 bases; junction bases outside the gene matches: 12. Germline CDR1 reads KGHDR; CDR2 reads SFDVKD. The CDR3 runs 15 residues.

The chain recombines TRBV7-2 with TRBJ2-7, with D perhaps TRBD2 (6 bases). The CDR3 consists of 16 residues. V lost 4 bases, J lost 0 bases, and 16 bases lay in between. CDR1 is SGHTA and CDR2 is FQGNSA in the germline V gene. In DNA form, the CDR3 reads TGTGCCAGCAGCTCGCCTTCGGGGGAGAACTCCTACGAGCAGTACTTC. Translating gives CASSSPSGENSYEQYF.

J is TRBJ1-3 and V is TRBV7-8; no clear D gene. V was cut by 6 bases and J by 0 bases, with 15 bases left in between. The length of the CDR3 is 16 residues. Germline V gene sequence: CDR1 SGHVS, CDR2 FQNEAQ. The CDR3 reads CASSRDDMHSGNTIYF. The CDR3, as DNA: TGTGCCAGCAGTAGAGACGACATGCACTCTGGAAACACCATATATTTT.

The chain links TRBV4-2 to TRBJ2-3; 7 nucleotides line up with TRBD1. J gave up 0 bases and V 4 bases, and 4 bases lay outside the gene matches. Germline CDR1 is LGHNA and CDR2 is YNFKEQ. The CDR3 is made up of 15 amino acids. The CDR3 is CASSRDRVSTDTQYF. CDR3 in DNA: TGTGCCAGCAGCCGAGACAGGGTGAGCACAGATACGCAGTATTTT.

The rearrangement links TRBV9 to TRBJ1-4; D is unresolved. Germline V gives CDR1 SGDLS, CDR2 YYNGEE. The germline V and J ends were trimmed by 6 bases and 7 bases, with 25 bases remaining between them. The CDR3 extends over 17 amino acids. CDR3 residues: CASTADLVSRSGEKLFF. CDR3 nucleotide sequence: TGTGCCAGCACCGCCGATTTGGTAAGCAGGTCAGGTGAAAAACTGTTTTTT.

The chain joins TRBV6-5 to TRBJ1-5; weak D call: TRBD1 (6 bases). The germline gives CDR1 MNHEY, CDR2 SVGAGI. The CDR3 sequence is 14 residues long. Trimming took 2 bases from V and 5 from J, leaving 10 bases between them. The CDR3 DNA sequence: TGTGCCAGCAGTTACCGGGCAGGGGATCAGCCCCAGCATTTT. It codes for CASSYRAGDQPQHF.

The chain carries TRBV7-6 and TRBJ2-7, with a weak D call TRBD2 (7 bases). The CDR3 extends over 17 amino acids. Germline V gene lookup returns CDR1 SGHVS and CDR2 FNYEAQ. V lost 3 bases, J lost 1 base, and 19 bases lay in between. CDR3 protein: CASSLIATGGPSYEQYF. In nucleotides, the CDR3 is TGTGCCAGCAGCTTGATAGCGACCGGGGGGCCATCCTACGAGCAGTACTTC.

The rearrangement uses TRBV5-1 and TRBJ1-1, with D hard to call. Per germline, CDR1 SGHRS and CDR2 YFSETQ. This CDR3 spans 12 amino acids. V gave up 3 bases and J gave up 0 bases, with 3 bases separating them. The DNA for the CDR3 is TGCGCCAGCAGCTCGGTGAACACTGAAGCTTTCTTT. The encoded protein is CASSSVNTEAFF.

The V gene is TRBV4-1, the J gene TRBJ1-2; D possibly corresponds to TRBD1 (5 bases). V was clipped by 1 base and J by 7 bases, with 10 bases between them. The CDR3 is 13 amino acids. Germline V lookup: CDR1 MGHRA, CDR2 YSYEKL. Here the CDR3 reads CASSQGTGGGYTF. For the CDR3, the DNA is TGCGCCAGCAGCCAAGGGACCGGGGGTGGCTACACCTTC.

This chain joins TRBV5-1 and TRBJ2-5; 8 nucleotides align to TRBD1. Germline CDR1 SGHRS, CDR2 YFSETQ. The CDR3 runs 13 residues. The V gene end was trimmed by 7 bases and the J gene end by 5 bases; junction bases not matched to a gene: 7. Here the CDR3 reads CASSSGGRETQYF. CDR3 in DNA: TGCGCCAGCTCTTCAGGGGGCCGGGAGACCCAGTACTTC.

This chain connects TRBV30 to TRBJ2-2; perhaps TRBD1 as D (5 bases). The germline gives CDR1 GTSNPN, CDR2 SVGIG (reference sequence). The V end was cut by 5 bases, the J end by 6 bases, with 10 bases between. This CDR3 comprises 12 residues. The DNA for the CDR3 is TGTGCCTGGGGCAGGGAAGCCGGGGAGCTGTTTTTT. This sequence encodes CAWGREAGELFF.

This chain connects TRBV2 to TRBJ2-2, with TRBD1 matching 9 bases. This CDR3 comprises 15 residues. V dropped 5 bases and J dropped 5; count of bases not matched to a gene: 6. Looked up from germline, CDR1 is SNHLY and CDR2 is FYNNEI. CDR3 nucleotides: TGTGCCAGCAGTTGGACAGGGGCTAAGACCGGGGAGCTGTTTTTT. Translating gives CASSWTGAKTGELFF. Full variable domain (rest looked up from reference TRBV2 and TRBJ2-2): EPEVTQTPSHQVTQMGQEVILRCVPISNHLYFYWYRQILGQKVEFLVSFYNNEISEKSEIFDDQFSVERPDGSNFTLKIRSTKLEDSAMYFCASSWTGAKTGELFFGEGSRLTVL.

This clone was picked up one time. The chain couples TRBV10-3 to TRBJ2-3, with 9 bases aligning to TRBD2. Germline V gene lookup returns CDR1 ENHRY and CDR2 SYGVKD. This CDR3 comprises 16 residues. V gave up 2 bases and J gave up 2 bases; unmatched junction bases: 5. CDR3 nucleotide sequence: TGTGCCATCAGTGAGGGGAGCGGGGGGACCACAGATACGCAGTATTTT. Encoded protein: CAISEGSGGTTDTQYF.

This chain uses TRBV4-3 with TRBJ1-1; tentatively, D is TRBD1 (5 bases). CDR3 length: 16 residues. Germline V gives CDR1 LGHNA, CDR2 YSLEER. V was trimmed by 2 bases and J by 3 bases, leaving 16 bases between them. The CDR3 loop is CASSQSKGLIDTEAFF. DNA of the CDR3: TGCGCCAGCAGCCAAAGTAAGGGGCTAATAGACACTGAAGCTTTCTTT.

The rearrangement uses TRBV21-1 and TRBJ1-4; the D call of TRBD1 is as the table states it, not checked on the DNA. TRBV21-1 is listed as a pseudogene. This CDR3 region has 15 residues. In nucleotides, the CDR3 is TGTGCCAGCAGCAAGGCGGACAGGGTTAATGAAAAACTGTTTTTT. Its protein is CASSKADRVNEKLFF.